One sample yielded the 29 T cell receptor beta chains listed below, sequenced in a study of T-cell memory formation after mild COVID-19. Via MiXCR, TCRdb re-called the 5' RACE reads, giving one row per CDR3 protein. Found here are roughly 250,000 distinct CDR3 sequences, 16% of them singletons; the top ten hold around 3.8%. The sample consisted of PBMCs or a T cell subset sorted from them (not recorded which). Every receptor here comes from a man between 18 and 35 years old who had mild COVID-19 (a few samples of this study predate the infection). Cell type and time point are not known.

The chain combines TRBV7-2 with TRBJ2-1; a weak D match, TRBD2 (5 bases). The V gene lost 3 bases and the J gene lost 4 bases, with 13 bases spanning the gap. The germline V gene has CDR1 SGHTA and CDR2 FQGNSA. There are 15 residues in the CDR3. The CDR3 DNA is TGTGCCAGCAGCTTTACGGGTACGGGATACAATGAGCAGTTCTTC. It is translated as CASSFTGTGYNEQFF.

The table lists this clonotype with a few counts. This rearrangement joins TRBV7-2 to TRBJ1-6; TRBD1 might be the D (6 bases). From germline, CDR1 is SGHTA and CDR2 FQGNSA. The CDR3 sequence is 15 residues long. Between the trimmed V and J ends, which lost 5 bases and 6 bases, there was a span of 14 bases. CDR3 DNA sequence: TGTGCCAGCAGCGAACTCAGGGGCGGTAATTCACCCCTCCACTTT. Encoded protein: CASSELRGGNSPLHF.

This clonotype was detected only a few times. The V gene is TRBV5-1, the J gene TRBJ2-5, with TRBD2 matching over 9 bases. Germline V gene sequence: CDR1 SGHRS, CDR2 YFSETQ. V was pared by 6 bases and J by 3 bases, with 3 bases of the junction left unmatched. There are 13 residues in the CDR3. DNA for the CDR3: TGCGCCAGCAAATTAGCGGGGGAAGAGACCCAGTACTTC. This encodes CASKLAGEETQYF.

The CDR3 sequence: CASSLAGALSYEQYF. CDR3 DNA: TGTGCCAGCAGCTTAGCGGGGGCCCTCTCCTACGAGCAGTACTTC. J is TRBJ2-7 and V is TRBV6-2 or TRBV6-3; the match to TRBD2 covers 9 bases. CDR1 is MNHEY, CDR2 SVGEGT, per germline. V gave up 6 bases and J gave up 0 bases; unmatched junction bases: 6. The CDR3 loop spans 15 amino acids.

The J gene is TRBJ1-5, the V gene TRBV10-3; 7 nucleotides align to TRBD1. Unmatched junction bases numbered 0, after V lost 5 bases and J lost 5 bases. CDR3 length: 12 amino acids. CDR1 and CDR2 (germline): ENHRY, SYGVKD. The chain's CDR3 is CAISTGDQPQHF. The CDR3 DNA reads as TGTGCCATCAGTACAGGGGATCAGCCCCAGCATTTT.

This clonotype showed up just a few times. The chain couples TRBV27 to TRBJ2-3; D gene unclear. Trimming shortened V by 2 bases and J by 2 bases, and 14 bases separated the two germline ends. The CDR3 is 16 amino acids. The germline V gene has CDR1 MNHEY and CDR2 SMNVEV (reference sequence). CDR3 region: CASSLLGLDHTDTQYF. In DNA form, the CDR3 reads TGTGCCAGCAGTTTACTAGGGCTAGATCACACAGATACGCAGTATTTT.

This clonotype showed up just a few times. CDR3 sequence reads: CASTPRNTEAFF. The CDR3, as DNA: TGTGCCAGCACCCCTCGGAACACTGAAGCTTTCTTT. The chain combines TRBV7-9 with TRBJ1-1; D not resolved. There are 12 residues in the CDR3. CDR1 SEHNR and CDR2 FQNEAQ come from the germline V gene (reference sequence). The germline V and J ends were trimmed by 7 bases and 1 base, with 7 bases remaining between them.

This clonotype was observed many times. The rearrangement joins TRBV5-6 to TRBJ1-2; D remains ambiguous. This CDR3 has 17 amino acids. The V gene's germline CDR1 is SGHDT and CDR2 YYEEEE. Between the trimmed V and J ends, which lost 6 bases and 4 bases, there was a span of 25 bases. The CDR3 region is CASINQKRGRGFYGYTF. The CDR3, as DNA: TGTGCCAGCATCAACCAAAAGAGAGGGCGTGGGTTCTATGGCTACACCTTC.

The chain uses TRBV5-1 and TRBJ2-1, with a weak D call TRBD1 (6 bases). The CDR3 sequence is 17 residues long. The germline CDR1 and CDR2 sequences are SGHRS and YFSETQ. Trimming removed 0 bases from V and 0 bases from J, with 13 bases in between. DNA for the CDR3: TGCGCCAGCAGCTTGGAGTTCGCACAGGGCTCCTACAATGAGCAGTTCTTC. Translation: CASSLEFAQGSYNEQFF.

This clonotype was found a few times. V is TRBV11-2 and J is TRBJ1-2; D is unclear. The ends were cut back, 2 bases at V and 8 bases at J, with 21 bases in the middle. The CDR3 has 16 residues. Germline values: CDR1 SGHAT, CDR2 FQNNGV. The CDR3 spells CASSLFIKDPKAGYTF. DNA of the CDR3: TGTGCCAGCAGCTTATTTATTAAAGACCCAAAGGCAGGCTACACCTTC.

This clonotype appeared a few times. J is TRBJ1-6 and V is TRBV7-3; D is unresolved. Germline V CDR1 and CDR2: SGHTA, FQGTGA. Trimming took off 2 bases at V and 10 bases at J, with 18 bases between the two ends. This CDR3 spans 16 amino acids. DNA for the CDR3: TGTGCCAGCAGCTTATTCGGGCCGAAGCTTGGGTCACCCCTCCACTTT. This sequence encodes CASSLFGPKLGSPLHF.

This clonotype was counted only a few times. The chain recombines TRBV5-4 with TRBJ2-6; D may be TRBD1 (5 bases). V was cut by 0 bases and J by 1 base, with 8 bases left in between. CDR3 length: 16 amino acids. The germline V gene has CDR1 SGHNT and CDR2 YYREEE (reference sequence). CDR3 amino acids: CASSLGSGSGANVLTF. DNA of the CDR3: TGTGCCAGCAGCTTGGGGTCAGGGTCTGGGGCCAACGTCCTGACTTTC.

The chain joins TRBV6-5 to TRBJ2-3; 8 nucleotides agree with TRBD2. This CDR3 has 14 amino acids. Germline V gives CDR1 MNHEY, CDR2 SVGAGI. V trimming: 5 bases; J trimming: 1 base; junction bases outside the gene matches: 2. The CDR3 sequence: CASSEGLGTDTQYF. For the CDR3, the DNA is TGTGCCAGCAGTGAGGGACTAGGCACAGATACGCAGTATTTT.

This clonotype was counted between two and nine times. CDR3 DNA sequence: TGTGCCAGCAGTAAGGAGTTGAGCTCCTACAATGAGCAGTTCTTC. This codes for CASSKELSSYNEQFF. The chain uses TRBV6-6 and TRBJ2-1, with D hard to call. This CDR3 has 15 amino acids. V lost 5 bases and J lost 0, with 11 bases in between. Germline V gene data show CDR1 as MNHNY and CDR2 as SVGAGI (reference sequence).

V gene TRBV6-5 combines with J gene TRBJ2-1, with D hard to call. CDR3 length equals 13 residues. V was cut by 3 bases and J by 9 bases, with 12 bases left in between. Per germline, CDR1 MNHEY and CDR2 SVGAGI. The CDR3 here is CASSYGPWGEQFF. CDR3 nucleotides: TGTGCCAGCAGTTATGGGCCCTGGGGTGAGCAGTTCTTC.

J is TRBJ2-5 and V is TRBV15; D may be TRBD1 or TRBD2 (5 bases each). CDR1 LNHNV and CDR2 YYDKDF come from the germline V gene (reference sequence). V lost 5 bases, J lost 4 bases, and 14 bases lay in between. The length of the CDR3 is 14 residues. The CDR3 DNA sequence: TGTGCCACCAGCCCGGGGCGGAATGTAGAGACCCAGTACTTC. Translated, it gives CATSPGRNVETQYF.

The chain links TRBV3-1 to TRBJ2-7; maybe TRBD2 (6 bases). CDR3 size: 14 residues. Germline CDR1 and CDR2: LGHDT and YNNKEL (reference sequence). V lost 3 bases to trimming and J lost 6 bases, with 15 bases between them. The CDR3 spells CASSHGGTPSEQYV. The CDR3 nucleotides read TGTGCCAGCAGCCACGGAGGGACCCCCAGCGAGCAGTACGTC.

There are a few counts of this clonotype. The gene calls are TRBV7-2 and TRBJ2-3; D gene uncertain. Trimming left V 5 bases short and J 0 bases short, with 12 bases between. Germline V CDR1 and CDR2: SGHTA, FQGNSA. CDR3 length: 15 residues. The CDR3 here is CASSLRFASTDTQYF. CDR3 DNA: TGTGCCAGCAGCCTTCGGTTCGCTAGCACAGATACGCAGTATTTT.

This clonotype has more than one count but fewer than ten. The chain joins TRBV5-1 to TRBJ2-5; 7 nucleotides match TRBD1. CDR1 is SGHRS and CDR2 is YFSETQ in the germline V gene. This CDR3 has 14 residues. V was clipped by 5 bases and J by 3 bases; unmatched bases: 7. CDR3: CASRTHTGEETQYF. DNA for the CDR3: TGCGCCAGCAGAACACACACAGGGGAAGAGACCCAGTACTTC.

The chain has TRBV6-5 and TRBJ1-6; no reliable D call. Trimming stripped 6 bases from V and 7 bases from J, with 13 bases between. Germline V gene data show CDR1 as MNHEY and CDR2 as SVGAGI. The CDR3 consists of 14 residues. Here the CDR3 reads CASRRPRRNSPLHF. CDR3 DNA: TGTGCCAGCAGACGACCCCGACGGAATTCACCCCTCCACTTT.

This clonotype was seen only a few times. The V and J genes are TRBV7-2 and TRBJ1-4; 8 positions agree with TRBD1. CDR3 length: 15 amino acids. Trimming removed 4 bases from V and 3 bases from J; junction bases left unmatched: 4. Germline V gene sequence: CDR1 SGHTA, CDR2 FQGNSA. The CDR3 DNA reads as TGTGCCAGCAGCTCCAAGACAGGGGCTAATGAAAAACTGTTTTTT. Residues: CASSSKTGANEKLFF. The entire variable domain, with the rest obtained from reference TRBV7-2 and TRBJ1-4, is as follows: GAGVSQSPSNKVTEKGKDVELRCDPISGHTALYWYRQSLGQGLEFLIYFQGNSAPDKSGLPSDRFSAERTGGSVSTLTIQRTQQEDSAVYLCASSSKTGANEKLFFGSGTQLSVL.

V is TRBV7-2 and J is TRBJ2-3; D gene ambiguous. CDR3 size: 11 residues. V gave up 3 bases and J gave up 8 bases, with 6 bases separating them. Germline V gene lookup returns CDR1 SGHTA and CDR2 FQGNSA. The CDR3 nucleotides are TGTGCCAGCAGCTTGCAACGTACGCAGTATTTT. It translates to CASSLQRTQYF.

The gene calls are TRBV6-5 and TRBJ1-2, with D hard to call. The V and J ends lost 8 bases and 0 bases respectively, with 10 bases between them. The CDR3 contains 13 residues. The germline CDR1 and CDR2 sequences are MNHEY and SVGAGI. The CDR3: CASRREANYGYTF. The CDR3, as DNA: TGTGCCAGCCGGCGGGAGGCTAACTATGGCTACACCTTC.

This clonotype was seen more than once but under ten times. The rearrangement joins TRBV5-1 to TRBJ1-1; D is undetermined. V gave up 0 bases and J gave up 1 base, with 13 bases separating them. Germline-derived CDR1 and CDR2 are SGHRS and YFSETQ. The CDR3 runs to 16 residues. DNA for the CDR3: TGCGCCAGCAGCTTGGCCTTGAGGGCAGAGAACACTGAAGCTTTCTTT. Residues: CASSLALRAENTEAFF.

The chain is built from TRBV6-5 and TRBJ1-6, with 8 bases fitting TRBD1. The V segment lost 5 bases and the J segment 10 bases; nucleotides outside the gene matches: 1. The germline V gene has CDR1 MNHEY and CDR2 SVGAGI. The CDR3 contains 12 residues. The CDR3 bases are TGTGCCAGCAGTCACAGGGGGTCACCCCTCCACTTT. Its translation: CASSHRGSPLHF.

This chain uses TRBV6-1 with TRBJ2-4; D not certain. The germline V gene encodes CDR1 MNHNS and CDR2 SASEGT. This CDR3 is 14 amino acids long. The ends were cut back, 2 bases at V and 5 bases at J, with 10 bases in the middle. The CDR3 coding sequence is TGTGCCAGCAGTGAAACACTCGGGCAAAACATTCAGTACTTC. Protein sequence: CASSETLGQNIQYF.

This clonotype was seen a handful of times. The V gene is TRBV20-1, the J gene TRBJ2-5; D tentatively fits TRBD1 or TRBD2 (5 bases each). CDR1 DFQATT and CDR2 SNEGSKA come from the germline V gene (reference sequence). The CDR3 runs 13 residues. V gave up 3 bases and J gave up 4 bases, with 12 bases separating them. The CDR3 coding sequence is TGCAGTGCTAGGTCGATTGGGGGAGAGACCCAGTACTTC. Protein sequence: CSARSIGGETQYF.

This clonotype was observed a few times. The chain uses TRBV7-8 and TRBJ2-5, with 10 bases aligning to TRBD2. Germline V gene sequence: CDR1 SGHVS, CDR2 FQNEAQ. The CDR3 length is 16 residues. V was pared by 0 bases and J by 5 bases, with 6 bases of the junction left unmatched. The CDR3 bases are TGTGCCAGCAGCTTAGCGCGGCTAGCGGGGGTTGAGACCCAGTACTTC. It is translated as CASSLARLAGVETQYF. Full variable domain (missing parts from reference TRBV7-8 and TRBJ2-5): GAGVSQSPRYKVAKRGQDVALRCDPISGHVSLFWYQQALGQGPEFLTYFQNEAQLDKSGLPSDRFFAERPEGSVSTLKIQRTQQEDSAVYLCASSLARLAGVETQYFGPGTRLLVL.

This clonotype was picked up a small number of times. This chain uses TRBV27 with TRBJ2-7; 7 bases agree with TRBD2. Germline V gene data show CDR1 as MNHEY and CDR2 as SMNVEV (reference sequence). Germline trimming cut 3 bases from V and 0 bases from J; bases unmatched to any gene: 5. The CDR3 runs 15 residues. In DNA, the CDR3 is TGTGCCAGCAGTTTGTCGGGAGGTCTCTCCTACGAGCAGTACGTC. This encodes CASSLSGGLSYEQYV.